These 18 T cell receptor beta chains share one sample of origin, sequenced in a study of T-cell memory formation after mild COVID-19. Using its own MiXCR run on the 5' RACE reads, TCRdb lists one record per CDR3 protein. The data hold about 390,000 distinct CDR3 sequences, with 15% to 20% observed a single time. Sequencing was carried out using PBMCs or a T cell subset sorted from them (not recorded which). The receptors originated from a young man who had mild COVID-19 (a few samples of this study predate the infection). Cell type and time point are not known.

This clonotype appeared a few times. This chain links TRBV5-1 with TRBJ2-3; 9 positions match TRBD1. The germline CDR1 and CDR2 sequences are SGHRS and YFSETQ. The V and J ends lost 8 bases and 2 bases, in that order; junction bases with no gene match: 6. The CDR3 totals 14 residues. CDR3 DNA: TGCGCCAGTGTGGACAGGGGCTCCACAGATACGCAGTATTTT. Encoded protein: CASVDRGSTDTQYF.

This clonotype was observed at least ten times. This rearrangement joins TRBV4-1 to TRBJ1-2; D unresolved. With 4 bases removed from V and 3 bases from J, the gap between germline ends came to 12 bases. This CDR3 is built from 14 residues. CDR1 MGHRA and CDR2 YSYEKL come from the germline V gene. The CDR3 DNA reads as TGCGCCAGCAGCCCCGCAGCCCTGGACTATGGCTACACCTTC. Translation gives CASSPAALDYGYTF.

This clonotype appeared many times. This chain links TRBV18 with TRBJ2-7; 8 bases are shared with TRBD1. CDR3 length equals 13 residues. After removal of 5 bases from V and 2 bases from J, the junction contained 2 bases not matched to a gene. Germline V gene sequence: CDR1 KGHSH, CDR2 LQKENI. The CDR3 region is CASSSDRAYEQYF. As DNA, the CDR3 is TGTGCCAGCTCATCGGACAGGGCCTACGAGCAGTACTTC. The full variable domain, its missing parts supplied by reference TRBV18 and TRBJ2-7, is NAGVMQNPRHLVRRRGQEARLRCSPMKGHSHVYWYRQLPEEGLKFMVYLQKENIIDESGMPKERFSAEFPKEGPSILRIQQVVRGDSAAYFCASSSDRAYEQYFGPGTRLTVT.

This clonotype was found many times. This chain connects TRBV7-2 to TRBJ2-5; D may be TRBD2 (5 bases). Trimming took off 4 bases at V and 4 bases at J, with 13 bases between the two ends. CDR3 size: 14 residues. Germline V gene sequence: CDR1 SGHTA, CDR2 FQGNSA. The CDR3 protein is CASSSPSEGETQYF. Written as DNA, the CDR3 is TGTGCCAGCAGCTCTCCCTCCGAGGGAGAGACCCAGTACTTC.

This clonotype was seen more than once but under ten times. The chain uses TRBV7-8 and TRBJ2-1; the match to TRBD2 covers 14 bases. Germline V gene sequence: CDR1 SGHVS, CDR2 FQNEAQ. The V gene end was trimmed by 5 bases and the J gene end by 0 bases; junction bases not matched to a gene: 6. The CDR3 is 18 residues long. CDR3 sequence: CASSIGLAGGLSYNEQFF. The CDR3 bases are TGTGCCAGCAGCATTGGACTAGCGGGGGGCCTCTCCTACAATGAGCAGTTCTTC.

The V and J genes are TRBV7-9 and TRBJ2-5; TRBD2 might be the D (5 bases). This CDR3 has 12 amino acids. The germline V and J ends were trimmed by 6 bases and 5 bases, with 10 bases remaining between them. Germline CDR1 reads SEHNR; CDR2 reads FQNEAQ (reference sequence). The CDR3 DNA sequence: TGTGCCAGCAGAGCCTCGGGGGAGACCCAGTACTTC. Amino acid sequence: CASRASGETQYF.

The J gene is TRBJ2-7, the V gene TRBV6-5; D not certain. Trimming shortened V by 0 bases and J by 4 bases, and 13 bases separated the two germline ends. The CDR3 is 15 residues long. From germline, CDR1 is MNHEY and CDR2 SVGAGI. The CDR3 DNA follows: TGTGCCAGCAGTTACTCGCTCGGTGTCGGGTACGAGCAGTACTTC. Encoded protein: CASSYSLGVGYEQYF.

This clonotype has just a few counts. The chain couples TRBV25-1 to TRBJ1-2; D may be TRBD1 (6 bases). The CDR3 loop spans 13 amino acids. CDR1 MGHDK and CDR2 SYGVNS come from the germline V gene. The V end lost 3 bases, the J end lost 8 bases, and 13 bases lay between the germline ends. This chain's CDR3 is CASSDPNRAGYTF. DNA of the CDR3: TGTGCCAGCAGTGACCCGAACAGGGCCGGCTACACCTTC.

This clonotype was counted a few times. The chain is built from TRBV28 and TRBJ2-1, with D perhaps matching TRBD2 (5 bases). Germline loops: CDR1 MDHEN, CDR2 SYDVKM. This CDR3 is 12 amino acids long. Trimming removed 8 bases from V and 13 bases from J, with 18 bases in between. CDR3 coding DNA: TGTGCCAGCCGTGGATCGGGCCCGGGACAGTTCTTC. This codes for CASRGSGPGQFF.

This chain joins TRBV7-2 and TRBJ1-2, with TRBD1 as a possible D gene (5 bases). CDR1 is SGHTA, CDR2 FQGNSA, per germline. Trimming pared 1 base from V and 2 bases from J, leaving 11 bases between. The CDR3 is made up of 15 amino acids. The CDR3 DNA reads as TGTGCCAGCAGCTTAGAGGCAGGGATGAACTATGGCTACACCTTC. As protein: CASSLEAGMNYGYTF.

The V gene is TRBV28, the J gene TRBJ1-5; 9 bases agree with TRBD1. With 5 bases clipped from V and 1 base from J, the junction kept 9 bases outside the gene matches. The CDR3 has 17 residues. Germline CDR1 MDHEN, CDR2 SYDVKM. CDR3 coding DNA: TGTGCCAGCAGTGAGCCCGGGACAGGGAGGAGCAATCAGCCCCAGCATTTT. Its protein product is CASSEPGTGRSNQPQHF.

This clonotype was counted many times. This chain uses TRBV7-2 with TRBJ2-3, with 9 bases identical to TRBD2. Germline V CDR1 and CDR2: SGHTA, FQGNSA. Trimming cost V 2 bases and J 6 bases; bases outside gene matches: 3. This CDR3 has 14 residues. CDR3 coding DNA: TGTGCCAGCAGCTTACTAGCGGGGAAGGATACGCAGTATTTT. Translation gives CASSLLAGKDTQYF.

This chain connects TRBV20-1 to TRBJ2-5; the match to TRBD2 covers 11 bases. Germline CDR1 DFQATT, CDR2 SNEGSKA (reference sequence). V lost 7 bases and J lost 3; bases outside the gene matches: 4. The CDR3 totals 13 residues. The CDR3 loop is CSVFSGGEETQYF. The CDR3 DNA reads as TGCAGTGTTTTTAGCGGGGGGGAAGAGACCCAGTACTTC.

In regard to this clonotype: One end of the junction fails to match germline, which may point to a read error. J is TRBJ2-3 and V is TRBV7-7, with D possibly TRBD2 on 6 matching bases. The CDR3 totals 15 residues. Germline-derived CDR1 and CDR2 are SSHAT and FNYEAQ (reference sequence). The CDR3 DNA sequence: TGTGCTAGCAGCCCGGCGGGGCTGCCCACAGATACGCAGTATTTT. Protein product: CASSPAGLPTDTQYF.

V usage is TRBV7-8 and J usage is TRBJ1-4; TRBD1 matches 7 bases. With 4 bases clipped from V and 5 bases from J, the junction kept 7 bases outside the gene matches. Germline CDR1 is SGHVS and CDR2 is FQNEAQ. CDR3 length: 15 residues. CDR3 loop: CASSSHRGGNEKLFF. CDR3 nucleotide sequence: TGTGCCAGCAGCTCCCACAGGGGAGGGAATGAAAAACTGTTTTTT.

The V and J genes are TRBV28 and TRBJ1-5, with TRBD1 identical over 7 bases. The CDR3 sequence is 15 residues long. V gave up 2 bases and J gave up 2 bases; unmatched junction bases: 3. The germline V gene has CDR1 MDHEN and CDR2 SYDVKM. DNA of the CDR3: TGTGCCAGCAGTTTACCTCAGGGGGGCAATCAGCCCCAGCATTTT. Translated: CASSLPQGGNQPQHF.

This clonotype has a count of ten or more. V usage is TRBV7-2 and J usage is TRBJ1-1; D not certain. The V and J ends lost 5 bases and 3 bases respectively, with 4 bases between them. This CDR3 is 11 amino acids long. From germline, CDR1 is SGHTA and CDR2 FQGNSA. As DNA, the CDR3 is TGTGCCAGCAGCGTGGACACTGAAGCTTTCTTT. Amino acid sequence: CASSVDTEAFF.

CDR3 sequence: CASSRPGQTGNTIYF. The CDR3 region has the DNA TGCGCCAGCAGCCGCCCCGGACAGACTGGAAACACCATATATTTT. This rearrangement joins TRBV4-1 to TRBJ1-3; perhaps TRBD1 as D (6 bases). The CDR3 runs 15 residues. Trimming stripped 4 bases from V and 2 bases from J, with 12 bases between. Germline values: CDR1 MGHRA, CDR2 YSYEKL.